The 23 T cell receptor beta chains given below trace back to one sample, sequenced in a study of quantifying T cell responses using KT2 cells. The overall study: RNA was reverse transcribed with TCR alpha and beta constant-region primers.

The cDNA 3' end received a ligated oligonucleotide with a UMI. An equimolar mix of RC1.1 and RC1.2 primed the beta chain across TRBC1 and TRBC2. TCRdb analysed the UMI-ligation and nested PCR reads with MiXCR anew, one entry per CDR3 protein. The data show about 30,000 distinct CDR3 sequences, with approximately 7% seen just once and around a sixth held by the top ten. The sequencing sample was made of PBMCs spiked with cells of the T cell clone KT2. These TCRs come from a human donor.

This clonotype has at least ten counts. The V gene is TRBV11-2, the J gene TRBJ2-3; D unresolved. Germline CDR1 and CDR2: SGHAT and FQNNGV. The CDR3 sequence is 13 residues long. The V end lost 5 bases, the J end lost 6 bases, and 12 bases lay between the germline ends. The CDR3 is CASSPLVEDTQYF. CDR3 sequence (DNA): TGTGCCAGCAGCCCCCTCGTCGAGGATACGCAGTATTTT. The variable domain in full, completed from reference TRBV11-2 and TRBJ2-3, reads EAGVAQSPRYKIIEKRQSVAFWCNPISGHATLYWYQQILGQGPKLLIQFQNNGVVDDSQLPKDRFSAERLKGVDSTLKIQPAKLEDSAVYLCASSPLVEDTQYFGPGTRLTVL.

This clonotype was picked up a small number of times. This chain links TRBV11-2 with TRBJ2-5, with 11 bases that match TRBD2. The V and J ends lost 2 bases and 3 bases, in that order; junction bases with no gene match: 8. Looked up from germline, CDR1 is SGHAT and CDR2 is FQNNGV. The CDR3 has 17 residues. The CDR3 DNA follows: TGTGCCAGCAGCTTACTAGCGGGGGGATGGAAGGAAGAGACCCAGTACTTC. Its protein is CASSLLAGGWKEETQYF.

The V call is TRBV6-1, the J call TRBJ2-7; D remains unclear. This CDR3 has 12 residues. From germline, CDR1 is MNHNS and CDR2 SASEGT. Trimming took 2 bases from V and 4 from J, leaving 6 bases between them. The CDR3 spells CASSELEYEQYF. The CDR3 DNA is TGTGCCAGCAGTGAACTGGAATACGAGCAGTACTTC.

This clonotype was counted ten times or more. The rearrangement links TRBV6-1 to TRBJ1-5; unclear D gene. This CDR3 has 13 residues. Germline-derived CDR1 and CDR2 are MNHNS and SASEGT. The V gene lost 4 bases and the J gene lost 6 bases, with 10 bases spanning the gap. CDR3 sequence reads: CASSVAGGQPQHF. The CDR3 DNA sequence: TGTGCCAGCAGTGTGGCAGGAGGTCAGCCCCAGCATTTT.

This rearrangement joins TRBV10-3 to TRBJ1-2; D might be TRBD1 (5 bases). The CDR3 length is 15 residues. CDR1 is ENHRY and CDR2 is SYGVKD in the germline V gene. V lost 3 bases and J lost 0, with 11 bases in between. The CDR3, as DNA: TGTGCCATCAGTGACACCGACAGAGCTAACTATGGCTACACCTTC. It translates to CAISDTDRANYGYTF.

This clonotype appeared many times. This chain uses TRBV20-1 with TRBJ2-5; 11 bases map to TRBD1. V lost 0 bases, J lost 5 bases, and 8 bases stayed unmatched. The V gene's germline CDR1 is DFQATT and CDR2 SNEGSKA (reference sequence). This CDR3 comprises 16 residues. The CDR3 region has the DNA TGCAGTGCTAGAGATCCCCGGACAGGGGGCATGGAGACCCAGTACTTC. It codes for CSARDPRTGGMETQYF.

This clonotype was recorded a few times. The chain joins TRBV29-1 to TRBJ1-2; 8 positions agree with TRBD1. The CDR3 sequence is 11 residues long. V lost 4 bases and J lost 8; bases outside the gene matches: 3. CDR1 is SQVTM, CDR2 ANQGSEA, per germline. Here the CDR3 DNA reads TGCAGCGTTGTTTCAGGGGGCGGCTACACCTTC. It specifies CSVVSGGGYTF. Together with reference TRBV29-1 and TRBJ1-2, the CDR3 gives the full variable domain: SAVISQKPSRDICQRGTSLTIQCQVDSQVTMMFWYRQQPGQSLTLIATANQGSEATYESGFVIDKFPISRPNLTFSTLTVSNMSPEDSSIYLCSVVSGGGYTFGSGTRLTVV.

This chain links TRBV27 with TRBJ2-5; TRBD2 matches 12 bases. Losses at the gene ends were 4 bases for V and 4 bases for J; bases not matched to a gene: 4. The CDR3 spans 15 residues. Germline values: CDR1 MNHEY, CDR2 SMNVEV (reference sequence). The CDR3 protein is CASSSGLAGLETQYF. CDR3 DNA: TGTGCCAGCAGTTCGGGACTAGCGGGCTTAGAGACCCAGTACTTC.

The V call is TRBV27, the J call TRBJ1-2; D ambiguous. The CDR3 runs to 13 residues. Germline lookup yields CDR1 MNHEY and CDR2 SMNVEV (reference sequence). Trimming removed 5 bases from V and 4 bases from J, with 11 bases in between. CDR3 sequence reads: CASSGEVVYGYTF. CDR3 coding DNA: TGTGCCAGCAGTGGAGAAGTTGTCTATGGCTACACCTTC.

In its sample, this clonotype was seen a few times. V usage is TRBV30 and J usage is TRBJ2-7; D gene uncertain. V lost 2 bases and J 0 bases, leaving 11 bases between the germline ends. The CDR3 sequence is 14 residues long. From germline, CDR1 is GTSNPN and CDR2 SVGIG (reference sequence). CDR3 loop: CAWSLRPSSYEQYF. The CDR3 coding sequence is TGTGCCTGGAGTCTGCGACCCAGCTCCTACGAGCAGTACTTC. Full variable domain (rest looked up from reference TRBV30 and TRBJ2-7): SQTIHQWPATLVQPVGSPLSLECTVEGTSNPNLYWYRQAAGRGLQLLFYSVGIGQISSEVPQNLSASRPQDRQFILSSKKLLLSDSGFYLCAWSLRPSSYEQYFGPGTRLTVT.

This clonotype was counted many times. The CDR3 spells CASSTGTSGTTGTGELFF. Here the CDR3 DNA reads TGCGCCAGCAGCACCGGGACTAGCGGGACGACCGGGACCGGGGAGCTGTTTTTT. The gene calls are TRBV5-1 and TRBJ2-2; the match to TRBD2 covers 13 bases. V dropped 4 bases and J dropped 5; count of bases not matched to a gene: 11. This CDR3 is 18 amino acids long. In germline, CDR1 is SGHRS, CDR2 YFSETQ.

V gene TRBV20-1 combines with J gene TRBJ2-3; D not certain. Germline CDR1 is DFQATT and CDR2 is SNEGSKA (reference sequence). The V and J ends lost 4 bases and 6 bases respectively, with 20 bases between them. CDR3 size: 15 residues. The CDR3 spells CSANVGPDRADTQYF. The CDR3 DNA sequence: TGCAGTGCTAATGTTGGACCGGATCGAGCGGATACGCAGTATTTT.

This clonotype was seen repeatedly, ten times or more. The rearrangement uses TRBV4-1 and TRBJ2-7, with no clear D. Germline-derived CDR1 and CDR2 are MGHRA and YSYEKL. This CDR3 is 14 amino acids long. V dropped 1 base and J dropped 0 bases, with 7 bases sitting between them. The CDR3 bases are TGCGCCAGCAGCCAAGCTGAGAGCTCCTACGAGCAGTACTTC. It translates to CASSQAESSYEQYF.

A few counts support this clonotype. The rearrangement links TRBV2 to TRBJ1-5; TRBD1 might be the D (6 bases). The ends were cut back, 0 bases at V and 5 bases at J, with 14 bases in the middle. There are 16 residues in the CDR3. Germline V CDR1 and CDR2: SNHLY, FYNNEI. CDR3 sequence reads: CASSEARGDGDQPQHF. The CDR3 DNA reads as TGTGCCAGCAGTGAAGCGAGGGGGGACGGAGATCAGCCCCAGCATTTT.

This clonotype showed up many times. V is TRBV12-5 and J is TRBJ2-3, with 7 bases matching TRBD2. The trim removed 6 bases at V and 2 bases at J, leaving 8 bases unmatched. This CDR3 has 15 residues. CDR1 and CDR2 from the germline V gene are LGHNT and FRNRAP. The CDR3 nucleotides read TGTGCTAGTGGACCAAGCGGGACCAACACAGATACGCAGTATTTT. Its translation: CASGPSGTNTDTQYF.

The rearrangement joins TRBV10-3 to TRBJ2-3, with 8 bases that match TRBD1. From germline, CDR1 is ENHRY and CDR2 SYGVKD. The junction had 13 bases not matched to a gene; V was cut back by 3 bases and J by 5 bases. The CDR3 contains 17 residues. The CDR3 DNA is TGTGCCATCAGTGATTTTGGGGTGACAGGGGACAAAGATACGCAGTATTTT. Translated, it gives CAISDFGVTGDKDTQYF.

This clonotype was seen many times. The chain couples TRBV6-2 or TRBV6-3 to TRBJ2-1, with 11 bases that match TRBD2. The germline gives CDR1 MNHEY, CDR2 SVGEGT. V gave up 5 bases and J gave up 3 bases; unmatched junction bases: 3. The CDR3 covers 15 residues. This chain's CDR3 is CASSNSGRDYNEQFF. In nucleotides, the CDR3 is TGTGCCAGCAGTAATAGCGGGAGGGACTACAATGAGCAGTTCTTC.

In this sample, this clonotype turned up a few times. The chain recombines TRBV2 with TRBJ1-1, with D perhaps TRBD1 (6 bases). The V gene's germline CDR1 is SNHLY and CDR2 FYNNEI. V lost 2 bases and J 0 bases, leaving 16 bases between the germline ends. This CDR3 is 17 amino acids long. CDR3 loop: CASSEMVWGGLNTEAFF. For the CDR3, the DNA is TGTGCCAGCAGTGAAATGGTTTGGGGGGGGCTGAACACTGAAGCTTTCTTT.

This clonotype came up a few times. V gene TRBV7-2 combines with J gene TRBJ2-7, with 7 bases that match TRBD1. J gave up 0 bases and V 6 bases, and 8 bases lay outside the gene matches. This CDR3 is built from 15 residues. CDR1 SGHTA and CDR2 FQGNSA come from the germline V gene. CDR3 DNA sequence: TGTGCCAGCAGTAAAAAGACAGGGAGCTCCTACGAGCAGTACTTC. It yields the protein CASSKKTGSSYEQYF. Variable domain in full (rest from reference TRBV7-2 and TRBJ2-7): GAGVSQSPSNKVTEKGKDVELRCDPISGHTALYWYRQSLGQGLEFLIYFQGNSAPDKSGLPSDRFSAERTGGSVSTLTIQRTQQEDSAVYLCASSKKTGSSYEQYFGPGTRLTVT.

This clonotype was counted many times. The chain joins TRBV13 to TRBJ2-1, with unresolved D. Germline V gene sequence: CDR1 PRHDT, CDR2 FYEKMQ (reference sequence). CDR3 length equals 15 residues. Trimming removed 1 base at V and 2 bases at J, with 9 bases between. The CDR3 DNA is TGTGCCAGCAGCTTAGAGAGCGCGACCTACAATGAGCAGTTCTTC. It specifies CASSLESATYNEQFF.

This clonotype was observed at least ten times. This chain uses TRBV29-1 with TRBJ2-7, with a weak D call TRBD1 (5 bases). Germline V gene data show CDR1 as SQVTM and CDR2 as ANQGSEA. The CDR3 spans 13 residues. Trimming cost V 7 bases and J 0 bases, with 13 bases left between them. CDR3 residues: CSAWTPHSYEQYF. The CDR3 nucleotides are TGCAGCGCCTGGACACCTCACTCCTACGAGCAGTACTTC.

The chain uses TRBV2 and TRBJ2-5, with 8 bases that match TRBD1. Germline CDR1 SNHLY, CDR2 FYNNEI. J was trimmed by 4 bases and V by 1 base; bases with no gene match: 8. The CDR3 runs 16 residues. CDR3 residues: CASSEDGRGRGETQYF. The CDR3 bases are TGTGCCAGCAGTGAAGACGGCAGGGGGCGAGGAGAGACCCAGTACTTC.

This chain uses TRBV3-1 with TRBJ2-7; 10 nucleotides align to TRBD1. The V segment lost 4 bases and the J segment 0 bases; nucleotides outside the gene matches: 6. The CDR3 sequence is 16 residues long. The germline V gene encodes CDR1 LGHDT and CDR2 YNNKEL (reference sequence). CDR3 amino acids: CASSPRGTGASYEQYF. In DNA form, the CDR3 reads TGTGCCAGCAGCCCTAGGGGGACAGGGGCCTCCTACGAGCAGTACTTC.